The 15 T cell receptor beta chains below come from one sample, sequenced in a study of T cell changes during pregnancy in multiple sclerosis. Some clones are missing from TCRdb's copy, which holds only in-frame ones; the method was immunoSEQ multiplex PCR. The sample contains approximately 50,000 clones, roughly 93% of which appear only once. The specimen comprised peripheral blood, sampled in the second trimester of pregnancy. These receptors all stem from a female donor with multiple sclerosis, enrolled in a pregnancy study.

The chain is built from TRBV5-8 and TRBJ1-1; 12 nucleotides agree with TRBD1. Germline V lookup: CDR1 SGHTS, CDR2 YDEGEE. Trimming removed 2 bases from V and 1 base from J; junction bases left unmatched: 6. CDR3 length equals 17 residues. For the CDR3, the DNA is TGTGCCAGCAGCTTCGGGACAGGGGGCGCGAGGAACACTGAAGCTTTCTTT. This sequence encodes CASSFGTGGARNTEAFF.

V is TRBV19 and J is TRBJ2-7; D perhaps matches TRBD1 (5 bases). This CDR3 comprises 14 residues. Germline CDR1 reads LNHDA; CDR2 reads SQIVND (reference sequence). V lost 5 bases and J 2 bases, leaving 13 bases between the germline ends. The DNA of the CDR3 is TGTGCCAGTAGTCCCGACGACAGTCCCTACGAGCAGTACTTC. Protein sequence: CASSPDDSPYEQYF. The whole variable domain, filled in from reference TRBV19 and TRBJ2-7, reads DGGITQSPKYLFRKEGQNVTLSCEQNLNHDAMYWYRQDPGQGLRLIYYSQIVNDFQKGDIAEGYSVSREKKESFPLTVTSAQKNPTAFYLCASSPDDSPYEQYFGPGTRLTVT.

The V call is TRBV4-3, the J call TRBJ2-1, with TRBD2 matching over 14 bases. This CDR3 spans 15 amino acids. V dropped 4 bases and J dropped 8; count of bases not matched to a gene: 4. Germline loops: CDR1 LGHNA, CDR2 YSLEER. CDR3 in amino acids: CASSPRLAGGDEQFF. In DNA form, the CDR3 reads TGCGCCAGCAGCCCCCGACTAGCGGGGGGGGATGAGCAGTTCTTC.

The gene calls are TRBV5-6 and TRBJ2-5, with D tentatively TRBD2 (6 bases). The V end lost 0 bases, the J end lost 4 bases, and 13 bases lay between the germline ends. CDR3 size: 15 residues. CDR1 SGHDT and CDR2 YYEEEE come from the germline V gene. The CDR3: CASSLAGDLTETQYF. In DNA, the CDR3 is TGTGCCAGCAGCTTGGCGGGGGATTTAACAGAGACCCAGTACTTC.

The chain couples TRBV2 to TRBJ2-5, with 10 bases matching TRBD2. The CDR3 runs to 13 residues. The V gene end was trimmed by 9 bases and the J gene end by 2 bases; junction bases not matched to a gene: 3. Per the germline V gene, CDR1 is SNHLY and CDR2 is FYNNEI. The CDR3 DNA follows: TGTGCCAGTACTAGCGGGGTACAAGAGACCCAGTACTTC. Its protein product is CASTSGVQETQYF.

The genes are TRBV6-5 and TRBJ2-7; 9 nucleotides match TRBD2. The CDR3 loop spans 15 amino acids. Germline V gene sequence: CDR1 MNHEY, CDR2 SVGAGI. V gave up 3 bases and J gave up 3 bases; unmatched junction bases: 6. In DNA form, the CDR3 reads TGTGCCAGCAGTTATTTGGGGCGGGGGGGCTACGAGCAGTACTTC. Its translation: CASSYLGRGGYEQYF.

The chain has TRBV7-3 and TRBJ2-2, with 9 bases matching TRBD2. The germline CDR1 and CDR2 sequences are SGHTA and FQGTGA. V was clipped by 0 bases and J by 6 bases; unmatched bases: 2. The CDR3 loop spans 15 amino acids. CDR3 protein: CASSLTGGGAGELFF. CDR3 nucleotide sequence: TGTGCCAGCAGCTTAACCGGCGGGGGGGCCGGGGAGCTGTTTTTT.

The CDR3 DNA reads TGCAGCGTTGACACAGGATCACAAGAGACCCAGTACTTC. It encodes CSVDTGSQETQYF. The V gene is TRBV29-1, the J gene TRBJ2-5; D perhaps matches TRBD1 (5 bases). The ends were cut back, 3 bases at V and 2 bases at J, with 10 bases in the middle. The CDR3 covers 13 residues. Germline V CDR1 and CDR2: SQVTM, ANQGSEA.

This clone was seen just once. The rearrangement uses TRBV5-1 and TRBJ1-4; the D is unclear. The germline V and J ends were trimmed by 4 bases and 0 bases, with 10 bases remaining between them. There are 15 residues in the CDR3. In germline, CDR1 is SGHRS, CDR2 YFSETQ. The CDR3 coding sequence is TGCGCCAGCAGCCATACCGGTGCAACTAATGAAAAACTGTTTTTT. Its translation is CASSHTGATNEKLFF.

The rearrangement links TRBV19 to TRBJ2-1; TRBD2 matches 7 bases. The length of the CDR3 is 16 residues. CDR1 is LNHDA and CDR2 is SQIVND in the germline V gene (reference sequence). The junction had 3 bases not matched to a gene; V was cut back by 0 bases and J by 1 base. The CDR3 is CASSIEASGSYNEQFF. The CDR3, as DNA: TGTGCCAGTAGTATAGAAGCTAGCGGATCCTACAATGAGCAGTTCTTC.

CDR3 amino acids: CASSLQGAGYEQYF. The CDR3 DNA follows: TGCGCCAGCAGCTTGCAAGGGGCTGGGTACGAGCAGTACTTC. The rearrangement joins TRBV5-1 to TRBJ2-7, with D possibly being TRBD1 (5 bases). The CDR3 covers 14 residues. V was trimmed by 1 base and J by 4 bases, leaving 12 bases between them. The germline gives CDR1 SGHRS, CDR2 YFSETQ. The whole variable domain, filled in from reference TRBV5-1 and TRBJ2-7, reads KAGVTQTPRYLIKTRGQQVTLSCSPISGHRSVSWYQQTPGQGLQFLFEYFSETQRNKGNFPGRFSGRQFSNSRSEMNVSTLELGDSALYLCASSLQGAGYEQYFGPGTRLTVT.

The CDR3 DNA follows: TGCGCCAGCCTAGGACAGCAGGGCACCGGGGAGCTGTTTTTT. It translates to CASLGQQGTGELFF. The chain employs TRBV4-1 and TRBJ2-2; a possible D gene is TRBD1 (6 bases). The ends were cut back, 8 bases at V and 4 bases at J, with 14 bases in the middle. Germline loops: CDR1 MGHRA, CDR2 YSYEKL. This CDR3 has 14 residues.

DNA of the CDR3: TGTGCCAGCAGCTTAGAAGTAGCCGGAGCCTACAATGAGCAGTTCTTC. This translates into CASSLEVAGAYNEQFF. The chain uses TRBV7-6 and TRBJ2-1; D is undetermined. The CDR3 length is 16 residues. The V gene lost 1 base and the J gene lost 2 bases, with 12 bases spanning the gap. Germline CDR1 reads SGHVS; CDR2 reads FNYEAQ.

This chain connects TRBV29-1 to TRBJ2-1; TRBD2 agrees at 8 bases. CDR1 is SQVTM, CDR2 ANQGSEA, per germline. V lost 6 bases to trimming and J lost 0 bases; unmatched junction nucleotides: 7. There are 15 residues in the CDR3. CDR3 in amino acids: CSVRGESSSYNEQFF. The CDR3 DNA is TGCAGCGTGCGGGGGGAGTCGAGCTCCTACAATGAGCAGTTCTTC.

This clone is labeled medium-sized. This chain joins TRBV27 and TRBJ2-4, with D unresolved. The CDR3 loop spans 16 amino acids. Germline CDR1 and CDR2: MNHEY and SMNVEV (reference sequence). The germline V and J ends were trimmed by 6 bases and 0 bases, with 15 bases remaining between them. The CDR3 sequence: CASSLSQALAKNIQYF. The DNA of the CDR3 is TGTGCCAGCAGCCTGAGCCAGGCCCTAGCCAAAAACATTCAGTACTTC.